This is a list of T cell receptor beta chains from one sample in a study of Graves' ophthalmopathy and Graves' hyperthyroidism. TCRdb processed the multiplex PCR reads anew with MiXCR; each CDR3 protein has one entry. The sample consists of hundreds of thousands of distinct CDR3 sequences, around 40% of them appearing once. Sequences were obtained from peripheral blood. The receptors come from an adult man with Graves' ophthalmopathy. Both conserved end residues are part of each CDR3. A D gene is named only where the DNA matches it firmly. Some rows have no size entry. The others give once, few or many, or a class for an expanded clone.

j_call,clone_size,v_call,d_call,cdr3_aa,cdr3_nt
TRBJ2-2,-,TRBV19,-,CASSQDNRELFF,TGCGCCAGCAGCCAAGATAACAGGGAGCTGTTTTTT
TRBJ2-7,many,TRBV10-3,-,CAISTTGYEQYF,TGTGCCATCAGTACTACCGGTTACGAGCAGTACTTC
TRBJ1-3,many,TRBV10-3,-,CAISEGRSSGNTIYF,TGTGCCATCAGTGAAGGTAGAAGCTCTGGAAACACCATATATTTT
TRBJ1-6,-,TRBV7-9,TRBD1,CASSFAGQGYSPLHF,TGTGCCAGCAGCTTCGCAGGACAGGGGTATTCACCCCTCCACTTT
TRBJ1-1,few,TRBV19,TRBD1,CASSIGGTGTEAFF,TGTGCCAGTAGTATAGGGGGGACAGGGACTGAAGCTTTCTTT
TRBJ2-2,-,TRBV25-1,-,CASSLGTTRNTGELFF,TGTGCCAGCAGCTTGGGCACTACAAGAAACACCGGGGAGCTGTTTTTT
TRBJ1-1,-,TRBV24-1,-,CATSDHGTEAFF,TGTGCCACCAGTGACCACGGGACAGAAGCTTTCTTT
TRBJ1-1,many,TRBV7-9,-,CASSWGYGTEAFF,TGTGCCAGCAGCTGGGGGTACGGCACTGAAGCTTTCTTT
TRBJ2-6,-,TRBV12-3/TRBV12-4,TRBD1,CASRETGSGANVLTF,TGTGCCAGCAGGGAGACAGGGTCTGGGGCCAACGTCCTGACTTTC
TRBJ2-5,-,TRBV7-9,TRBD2,CASSQEAGVGTQYF,TGTGCCAGCAGCCAAGAGGCGGGAGTGGGGACCCAGTACTTC
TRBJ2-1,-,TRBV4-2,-,CASSQYNEQFF,TGTGCCAGCAGCCAATACAATGAGCAGTTCTTC
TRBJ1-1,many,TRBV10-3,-,CAISEAGGNTEAFF,TGTGCCATCAGTGAGGCGGGGGGAAACACTGAAGCTTTCTTT
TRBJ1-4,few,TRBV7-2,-,CASSAWGPVNEKLFF,TGTGCCAGCAGCGCCTGGGGACCGGTTAATGAAAAACTGTTTTTT
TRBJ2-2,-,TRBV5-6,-,CASGGYRSRPGELFF,TGTGCCAGCGGGGGATACAGGTCACGCCCCGGGGAGCTGTTTTTT
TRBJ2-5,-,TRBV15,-,CATSRDLGGLNQPQYF,TGTGCCACCAGCAGAGATCTGGGCGGCCTCAATCAGCCCCAGTACTTC
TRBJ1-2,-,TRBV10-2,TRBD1,CASLLDRVSNYGYTF,TGCGCCAGCTTACTCGACAGGGTTTCTAACTATGGCTACACCTTC
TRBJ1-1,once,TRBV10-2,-,CASSESGFTNTEAFF,TGCGCCAGCAGTGAGTCAGGGTTTACGAACACTGAAGCTTTCTTT
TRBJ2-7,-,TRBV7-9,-,CASSNVPYEQYF,TGTGCCAGCAGTAATGTACCCTACGAGCAGTACTTC
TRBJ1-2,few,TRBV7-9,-,CASEGREFGYTF,TGTGCCAGCGAGGGGAGGGAATTTGGCTACACCTTC
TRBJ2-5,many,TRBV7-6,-,CASSSTVRGRETQYF,TGTGCCAGCAGCTCCACGGTCCGGGGGCGGGAGACCCAGTACTTC
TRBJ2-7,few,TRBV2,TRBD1,CASTPRTTGRRNEQYF,TGTGCCAGCACCCCCCGAACGACAGGGCGTAGGAACGAGCAGTACTTC
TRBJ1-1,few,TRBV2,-,CASSDPPANLETGFMNTEAFF,TGTGCCAGCAGTGATCCCCCGGCAAATCTGGAGACAGGTTTCATGAACACTGAAGCTTTCTTT
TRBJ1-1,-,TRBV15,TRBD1,CATSRDEGAGEAFF,TGTGCCACCAGCAGAGATGAGGGGGCTGGTGAAGCTTTCTTT
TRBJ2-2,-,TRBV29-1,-,CSVQRAGTGELFF,TGCAGCGTGCAGAGGGCGGGTACCGGGGAGCTGTTTTTT
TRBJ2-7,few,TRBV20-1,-,CSAVDRLLDEQYF,TGCAGTGCTGTGGACAGACTACTAGACGAGCAGTACTTC
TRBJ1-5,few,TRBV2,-,CASSEEWGSNQPQHF,TGTGCCAGCAGTGAAGAATGGGGTAGCAATCAGCCCCAGCATTTT
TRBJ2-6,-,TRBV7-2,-,CASSLGALGF,TGTGCCAGCAGCTTGGGGGCGTTGGGGTTC
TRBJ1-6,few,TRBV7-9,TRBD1,CASSLPGTENSPLHF,TGTGCCAGCAGCTTACCCGGGACAGAGAATTCACCCCTCCACTTT
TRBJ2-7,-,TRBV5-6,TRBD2,CASSLSGDGHEQYF,TGTGCCAGCAGCTTGAGCGGGGACGGCCACGAGCAGTACTTC
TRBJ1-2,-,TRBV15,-,CATSRTSGSYGYTF,TGTGCCACCAGCAGGACTAGCGGCTCCTATGGCTACACCTTC
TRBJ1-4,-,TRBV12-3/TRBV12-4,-,CASRRGDPTNEKLFF,TGTGCCAGCAGGCGGGGGGACCCAACTAATGAAAAACTGTTTTTT
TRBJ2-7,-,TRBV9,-,CASSEQVEVEQYF,TGTGCCAGCAGTGAACAGGTTGAGGTCGAGCAGTACTTC